This is a list of T cell receptor beta chains from one sample in a study of control samples from healthy donors and cancer patients. Assay used: immunoSEQ multiplex PCR; TCRdb lists only in-frame clones, some missing. The data show some 150,000 clones, 94% seen once. The sequenced sample was blood. Receptors were obtained from a middle-aged man in good health. CDR3s include the opening cysteine and the closing phenylalanine or tryptophan. A D gene is named only where the DNA matches it firmly. Expanded clones are given a class, and other clones once, few, many or no size at all.

>TRBV7-3|.|TRBJ1-2|TRBD1
TGTGCCAGCAGCTTAGACAGGGGCCTTCGCTACACCTTC
CASSLDRGLRYTF
>TRBV28|.|TRBJ2-3|TRBD2
TGTGCCAGCAGGTTAGCTAGCGGGAGAAACACAGATACGCAGTATTTT
CASRLASGRNTDTQYF
>TRBV11-2|.|TRBJ1-2|TRBD1
TGTGCCAGCAGCCAATGGACAGGGCTGACGAACTATGGCTACACCTTC
CASSQWTGLTNYGYTF
>TRBV21-1|.|TRBJ1-1|.
TGTGCCAGCAGCAGACAGGGGGCAGGGGTCACTGAAGCTTTCTTT
CASSRQGAGVTEAFF
>TRBV6-2/TRBV6-3|few|TRBJ1-1|.
TGTGCCAGCAGTTACTCCGGGGGCTGGGACACTGAAGCTTTCTTT
CASSYSGGWDTEAFF
>TRBV5-1|.|TRBJ1-3|.
TGCGCCAGCAGCTTGGCGTTTGGACGTAACTCTGGAAACACCATATATTTT
CASSLAFGRNSGNTIYF
>TRBV12-5|.|TRBJ1-5|TRBD1
TGTGCTAGTGGTTCCCGGGACAGAGTTTATAGCAATCAGCCCCAGCATTTT
CASGSRDRVYSNQPQHF
>TRBV15|.|TRBJ1-3|.
TGTGCCACCAGCAGAGATTTGGGCAGCCTCTCTGGAAACACCATATATTTT
CATSRDLGSLSGNTIYF
>TRBV21-1|.|TRBJ2-7|.
TGTGCCAGCACCCCCCGGACAGGGATCTCCTACGAGCAGTACTTC
CASTPRTGISYEQYF
>TRBV7-2|.|TRBJ1-6|.
TGTGCCAGCAGCCTCGTAGGGGGAGCGGGGTCACCCCTCCACTTT
CASSLVGGAGSPLHF
>TRBV7-6|.|TRBJ2-3|.
TGTGCCAGCAGTTCTTATTGGGTTCCGCAGTATTTT
CASSSYWVPQYF
>TRBV7-9|once|TRBJ1-1|TRBD1
TGTGCCAGCACCATCCTCGGGGGGACAGGGGGCAACACTGAAGCTTTCTTT
CASTILGGTGGNTEAFF
>TRBV10-3|.|TRBJ1-1|.
TGTGCCATTATGCACAGGGAAGGGTCTGAAGCTTTCTTT
CAIMHREGSEAFF
>TRBV7-9|.|TRBJ1-6|TRBD1
TGTGCCAGCAGCCCCAGGGACAGCGCTAATTCACCCCTCCACTTT
CASSPRDSANSPLHF
>TRBV6-5|.|TRBJ2-5|TRBD2
TGTGCCAGCATCCGGACGGGAGGAACCCAAGAGACCCAGTACTTC
CASIRTGGTQETQYF
>TRBV5-6|.|TRBJ1-1|.
TGTGCCAGCAGCTTGGTTTTTTGGACACCTGAGAACACTGAAGCTTTCTTT
CASSLVFWTPENTEAFF
>TRBV4-2|.|TRBJ1-5|TRBD1
TGTGCCAGCAGCCAAGATGGGACTCGGGACAGGGTGTATCAGCCCCAGCATTTT
CASSQDGTRDRVYQPQHF